This TCR beta chain stems from a study of CD8 T cells in ankylosing spondylitis (dated by TCRdb to about 2017). For context, the study as a whole: The study set out to find disease-linked TCR variants by profiling T cell receptor beta repertoires in ankylosing spondylitis patients and healthy donors. Peripheral blood was sampled, and synovial fluid was additionally collected from ankylosing spondylitis patients. The whole study cohort included 108 healthy donors and over 20 ankylosing spondylitis patients.

Details on this clonotype: There is no known antigen for this receptor. Given a much more abundant clone one base away, this may be a read error.

There are 15 amino acids in the CDR3, from cysteine to phenylalanine inclusive. The only DNA kept is the CDR3, 45 bases in frame from the first base. V trim: 6 bases; J trim: 6 bases; unmatched bases: 10. CDR1 and CDR2, looked up from the germline V gene, are MDHEN and SYDVKM. The study at large found these results: A TCR beta motif of about eight highly homologous amino acid variants appeared characteristic of blood from ankylosing spondylitis patients. In peripheral blood, the disease-linked clones were found at relatively low frequencies and had a CD8+ phenotype. Some of the motif variants had been reported before in the synovial fluid and blood of reactive arthritis patients, a finding that suggests common disease-initiation mechanisms. The disease-linked clones were reported as significantly enriched in matched synovial fluid samples from ankylosing spondylitis patients.

The sequencing machine was an Illumina HiSeq 2500. Quantitative 5'-RACE with molecular barcodes was the method used to prepare the TCR beta libraries. In the source study's methods: To identify disease-linked TCR variants, a new computational method was used, one built on a probabilistic model of VDJ rearrangement. TCRdb reanalyzed the raw reads on its own, using fastp at Q25 for trimming and MiXCR for clone calling, and kept in-frame beta chains. CDR3 protein duplicates are merged, each entry listing the most common genes and DNA. These V and J calls are TCRdb output, not the study's own analysis. The sample records approximately 220,000 distinct CDR3 sequences, about 11% of which are singletons. The ten most abundant clones make up 21% of the sample.

The rearranged chain carries TRBV28 and TRBJ1-4, and 7 junctional nucleotides match TRBD1. Specimen: blood, either unsorted or a sorted T cell fraction (not recorded which). The sequence was obtained from a male donor with ankylosing spondylitis or in good health (not recorded which). The CDR3 loop reads CASRPFTGVDEKLFF. The bases are TGTGCCAGCAGACCATTTACAGGGGTGGATGAAAAACTGTTTTTT.